These T cell receptor beta chains were read from a single sample in a study of blood T cell repertoires in COVID-19. TCRdb keeps only in-frame clones here, not all; method: immunoSEQ multiplex PCR. The sample has about 140,000 clones, roughly 76% seen once. The sample was peripheral blood. The source is a woman aged 50 to 60 with active or convalescent COVID-19. The CDR3 runs from the conserved cysteine through the conserved F or W. A D gene is named only where the DNA matches it firmly. For some rows the clone size is stated as once, few or many, or as a class when expanded; others skip it.

clone size	V gene	CDR3 length	J gene	D gene	CDR3 protein	CDR3 DNA
-	TRBV25-1	14	TRBJ1-1	-	CASSEWSGGTEAFF	TGTGCCAGCAGTGAGTGGAGTGGAGGGACTGAAGCTTTCTTT
-	TRBV4-3	19	TRBJ2-1	-	CASSQDPGSGKHSYNEQFF	TGCGCCAGCAGCCAAGATCCGGGTAGCGGAAAACACTCCTACAATGAGCAGTTCTTC
-	TRBV12-3/TRBV12-4	12	TRBJ2-4	TRBD2	CASSLAANIQYF	TGTGCCAGCAGCCTAGCGGCGAACATTCAGTACTTC
-	TRBV6-1	15	TRBJ2-7	TRBD2	CASSEASGGTYEQYF	TGTGCCAGCAGTGAAGCTAGCGGGGGAACCTACGAGCAGTACTTC
-	TRBV5-8	17	TRBJ1-4	TRBD1	CASSSGTGGLVGEKLFF	TGTGCCAGCAGCTCCGGGACAGGGGGATTAGTGGGTGAAAAACTGTTTTTT
-	TRBV9	19	TRBJ2-5	-	CASSVDGGQGSATWETQYF	TGTGCCAGCAGCGTAGATGGGGGCCAGGGCTCGGCTACATGGGAGACCCAGTACTTC
-	TRBV28	15	TRBJ1-2	-	CASSPLQGNNYGYTF	TGTGCCAGCAGTCCCCTCCAGGGGAATAACTATGGCTACACCTTC
-	TRBV7-8	14	TRBJ1-1	-	CASSLGGRATEAFF	TGTGCCAGCAGCTTAGGGGGCAGGGCCACTGAAGCTTTCTTT
-	TRBV27	15	TRBJ2-7	-	CASSLSAGYFDEQYF	TGTGCCAGCAGTTTATCGGCAGGGTATTTCGACGAGCAGTACTTC
-	TRBV9	9	TRBJ1-4	-	CASNIKLFF	TGTGCCAGCAATATCAAACTGTTTTTT
-	TRBV7-9	14	TRBJ2-7	TRBD1	CASSSPGQGVEQYF	TGTGCCAGCAGCTCCCCGGGACAGGGAGTCGAGCAGTACTTC
-	TRBV7-8	15	TRBJ1-3	-	CASSSRGNSANTIYF	TGTGCCAGCAGCTCCAGGGGTAATTCTGCAAACACCATATATTTT
few	TRBV28	16	TRBJ2-3	TRBD2	CASSPATSGATDTQYF	TGTGCCAGCAGCCCCGCGACTAGCGGAGCCACAGATACGCAGTATTTT
-	TRBV9	14	TRBJ1-1	TRBD1	CASSVAPGTGEAFF	TGTGCCAGCAGCGTAGCGCCGGGGACAGGTGAAGCTTTCTTT
-	TRBV2	13	TRBJ1-1	TRBD1	CASSRQGTTEAFF	TGTGCCAGCAGTCGACAGGGTACAACTGAAGCTTTCTTT
-	TRBV6-5	14	TRBJ2-1	TRBD2	CAIGRDWYDNEQFF	TGTGCCATTGGGAGGGACTGGTATGACAATGAGCAGTTCTTC
once	TRBV29-1	16	TRBJ2-7	TRBD2	CSVAATLAGELYEQYF	TGCAGCGTTGCGGCTACACTAGCGGGGGAGCTATACGAGCAGTACTTC
-	TRBV3-1/TRBV3-2	12	TRBJ2-2	-	CASSYPGGELFF	TGTGCCAGCAGCTACCCCGGCGGGGAGCTGTTTTTT